This T cell receptor (beta chain) originates from a study of Tregs in tolerant kidney transplant recipients. Study findings and constraints: Donor-specific Treg expansion exceeded global Treg expansion in tolerant patients, suggesting antigen drive. Tregs expanded with activated donor B cells seemed most donor-specific. Nucleotide sequences could not be compared across some patients' samples due to primer changes.

With respect to this clone: The target antigen is unknown.

Mixed chimerism was transient after nonmyeloablative marrow transplants from related graft donors. Unstimulated Tregs (CD4+CD25+CD127-) and CD4+CD25- non-Tregs were sorted from PBMCs. V was shortened by 1 base and J by 6 bases, with 18 bases between the two germline ends. This CDR3 spans 16 amino acids. The V gene's germline CDR1 is SGHDN and CDR2 FVKESK. The data were produced by immunoSEQ multiplex PCR, yet TCRdb's version contains in-frame clones alone and is incomplete. The sample lists about 81,000 clones, more than 85% occurring once. Sequenced material: CD4+ T cells from blood (PBMCs), taken 24 months after the transplant. The receptor was isolated from a human patient who received a combined kidney and bone marrow transplant. A share of the T cells may be of graft donor origin. The V gene is TRBV14, the J gene TRBJ1-2, with a tentative D call TRBD1 (6 bases). CDR3 loop: CASSQVLTGRPNGYTF. Written as DNA, the CDR3 is TGTGCCAGCAGCCAAGTTCTCACAGGGAGACCTAATGGCTACACCTTC.